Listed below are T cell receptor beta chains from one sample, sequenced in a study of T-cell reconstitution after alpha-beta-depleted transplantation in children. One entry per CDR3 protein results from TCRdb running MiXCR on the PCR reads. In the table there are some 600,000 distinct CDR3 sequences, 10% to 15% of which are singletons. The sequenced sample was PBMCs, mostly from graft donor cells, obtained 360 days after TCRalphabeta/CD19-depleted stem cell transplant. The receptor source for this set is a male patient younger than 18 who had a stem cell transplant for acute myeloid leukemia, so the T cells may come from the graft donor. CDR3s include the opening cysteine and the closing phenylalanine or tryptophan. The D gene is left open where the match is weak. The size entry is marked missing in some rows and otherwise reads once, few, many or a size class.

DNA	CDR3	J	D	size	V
TGCAGTGCCGACAAGCGTGACTCCTACGAGCAGTACTTC	CSADKRDSYEQYF	TRBJ2-7	.	many	TRBV20-1
TGTGCCAGCAGCAAAGGCGGCGCAGGGGGGGAGCAGTTCTTC	CASSKGGAGGEQFF	TRBJ2-1	.	few	TRBV21-1
TGTGCCAGCAGCCCTACAAACGGGGGTCAGCCCCAGCATTTT	CASSPTNGGQPQHF	TRBJ1-5	.	.	TRBV27
TGTGCCAGCAGCTTGGAGGGGGGCTCCTACGAGCAGTACTTC	CASSLEGGSYEQYF	TRBJ2-7	.	many	TRBV5-1
TGCAGTGCCATGAATCACGGACAGGGTTGGGATACGCAGTATTTT	CSAMNHGQGWDTQYF	TRBJ2-3	TRBD1	many	TRBV20-1
TGTGCCAGCAGCCAAGGCCTTCAAGGACAGGGTGAAAAGTCGGGGAATTCACCCCTCCACTTT	CASSQGLQGQGEKSGNSPLHF	TRBJ1-6	TRBD1	.	TRBV14
TGCAGCCTTGGGGGGGGGAAGGACACTGAAGCTTTCTTT	CSLGGGKDTEAFF	TRBJ1-1	.	.	TRBV29-1
TGTGCCAGCAGCTTCTCGGGGTTGAGCAATCAGCCCCAGCATTTT	CASSFSGLSNQPQHF	TRBJ1-5	.	.	TRBV5-5
TGTGCCACCACAGGGGTTAGCTCCTACAATGAGCAGTTCTTC	CATTGVSSYNEQFF	TRBJ2-1	TRBD1	.	TRBV7-9
TGTGCCAGCAGCTACCCCGCACGGTTCTATGGCTACACCTTC	CASSYPARFYGYTF	TRBJ1-2	.	.	TRBV7-2
TGTGCCACCATCAGGGACAGGGCTGGGGGCGAGCAGTACTTC	CATIRDRAGGEQYF	TRBJ2-7	TRBD1	.	TRBV24-1
TGCAGTGCCCAGGGAACGGGGGTTTATGGCTACACCTTC	CSAQGTGVYGYTF	TRBJ1-2	.	few	TRBV20-1
TGTGCCAGCAGCGTACGGGGGGGGCGAGTGCTAGAGACCCAGTACTTC	CASSVRGGRVLETQYF	TRBJ2-5	TRBD2	once	TRBV9
TGTGCCAGCAGTCCGACTCCCAGGTACGAGCAGTACTTC	CASSPTPRYEQYF	TRBJ2-7	.	.	TRBV28
TGTGCCAGCAGCCAGCTGTTTTGGGGTTCACCCCTCCACTTT	CASSQLFWGSPLHF	TRBJ1-6	.	.	TRBV14
TGTGCCAGCAGAGGTGGCAGTCAGCTGCCCCAGCATTTT	CASRGGSQLPQHF	TRBJ1-5	.	few	TRBV25-1
TGTGCCAGCAGCTTAGCAAGGACAGCGCCCGGAAACTACACCTTC	CASSLARTAPGNYTF	TRBJ1-2	.	few	TRBV7-2
TGCGCCAGCAGTTCTGGACTAGCGGGATTGGTCCCGGATTACGAGCAGTACTTC	CASSSGLAGLVPDYEQYF	TRBJ2-7	TRBD2	.	TRBV5-1
TGTGCCAGCAGTGGTACTAGCGGGATGGGCTTGCCCTACGAGCAGTACTTC	CASSGTSGMGLPYEQYF	TRBJ2-7	TRBD2	many	TRBV25-1